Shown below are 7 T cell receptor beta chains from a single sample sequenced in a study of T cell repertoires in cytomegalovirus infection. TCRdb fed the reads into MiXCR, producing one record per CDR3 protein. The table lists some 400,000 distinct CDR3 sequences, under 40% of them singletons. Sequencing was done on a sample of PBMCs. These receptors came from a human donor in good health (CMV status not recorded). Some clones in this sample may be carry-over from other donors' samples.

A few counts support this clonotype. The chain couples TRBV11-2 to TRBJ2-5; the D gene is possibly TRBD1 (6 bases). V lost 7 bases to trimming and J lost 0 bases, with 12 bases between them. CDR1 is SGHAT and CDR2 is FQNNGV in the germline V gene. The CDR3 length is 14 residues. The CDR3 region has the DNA TGTGCCAGCACCAGTACAGGGTACCAAGAGACCCAGTACTTC. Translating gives CASTSTGYQETQYF.

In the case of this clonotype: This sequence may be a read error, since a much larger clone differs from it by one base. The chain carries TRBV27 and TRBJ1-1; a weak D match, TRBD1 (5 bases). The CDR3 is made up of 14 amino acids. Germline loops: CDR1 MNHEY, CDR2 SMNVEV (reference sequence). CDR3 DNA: TGTGCCAGCAGACCATTCCACCTGGACACTGTAGCTTTCTTT. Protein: CASRPFHLDTVAFF.

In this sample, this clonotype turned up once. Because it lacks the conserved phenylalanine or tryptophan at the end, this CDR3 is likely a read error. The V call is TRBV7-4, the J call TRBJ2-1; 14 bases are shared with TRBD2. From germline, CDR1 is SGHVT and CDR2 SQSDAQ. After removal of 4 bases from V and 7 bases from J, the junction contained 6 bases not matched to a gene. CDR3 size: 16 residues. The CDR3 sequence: CASSSGLAGGPNEQFL. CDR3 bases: TGTGCCAGCAGCTCCGGACTAGCGGGGGGCCCTAATGAGCAGTTCTTA.

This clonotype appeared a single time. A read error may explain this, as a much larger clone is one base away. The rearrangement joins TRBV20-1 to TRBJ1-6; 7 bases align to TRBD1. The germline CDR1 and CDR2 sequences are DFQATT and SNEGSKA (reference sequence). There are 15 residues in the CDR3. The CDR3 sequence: CSARSPGGFFSPLQF. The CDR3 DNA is TGCAGTGCTAGAAGCCCAGGGGGGTTTTTCTCACCCCTCCAATTT.

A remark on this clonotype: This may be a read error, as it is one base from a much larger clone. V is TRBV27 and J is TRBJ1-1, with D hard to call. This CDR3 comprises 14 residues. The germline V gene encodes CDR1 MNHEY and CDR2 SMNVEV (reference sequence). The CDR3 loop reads CSSSRRAGYTEAFF. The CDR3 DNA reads TGTTCCAGCAGCCGTCGCGCGGGCTACACTGAAGCTTTCTTT.

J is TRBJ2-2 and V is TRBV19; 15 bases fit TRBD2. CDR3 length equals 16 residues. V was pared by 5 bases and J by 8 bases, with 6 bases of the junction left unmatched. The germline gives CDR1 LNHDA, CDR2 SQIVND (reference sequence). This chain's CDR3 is CASSSGLAGGQGELFF. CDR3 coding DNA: TGTGCCAGTAGTTCGGGACTAGCGGGGGGACAAGGGGAGCTGTTTTTT.

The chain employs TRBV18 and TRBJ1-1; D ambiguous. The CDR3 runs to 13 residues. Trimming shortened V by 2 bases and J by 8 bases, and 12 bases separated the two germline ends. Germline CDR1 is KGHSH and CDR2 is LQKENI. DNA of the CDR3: TGTGCCAGCTCACCAGAAATGGCCCTAGAAGCTTTCTTT. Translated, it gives CASSPEMALEAFF. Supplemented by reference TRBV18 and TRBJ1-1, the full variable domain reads NAGVMQNPRHLVRRRGQEARLRCSPMKGHSHVYWYRQLPEEGLKFMVYLQKENIIDESGMPKERFSAEFPKEGPSILRIQQVVRGDSAAYFCASSPEMALEAFFGQGTRLTVV.